The rows below give T cell receptor beta chains drawn from one sample of a study of early T cells in non-severe SARS-CoV-2 infection. TCRdb used MiXCR to reprocess the 5' RACE reads, holding one entry per CDR3 protein. The sample consists of 40,000 to 45,000 distinct CDR3 sequences, around 6.1% of them appearing once. This sample comprised whole blood, obtained at baseline. The receptors shown here come from an adult who was a healthcare worker with PCR-confirmed SARS-CoV-2 infection or an uninfected control (not recorded which). CDR3s include the opening cysteine and the closing phenylalanine or tryptophan. Fields, in order: CDR3 protein, D gene, J gene, V gene. A D gene is named only where the DNA matches it firmly.

CASSPPTGVLNTEAFF	-	TRBJ1-1	TRBV7-9
CASMKGVQETQYF	-	TRBJ2-5	TRBV7-9
CSVRKNYGYTF	-	TRBJ1-2	TRBV29-1
CASSFLDTGELFF	-	TRBJ2-2	TRBV12-3/TRBV12-4
CASREGWTEINTEAFF	-	TRBJ1-1	TRBV6-2/TRBV6-3
CASSLSRNEQFF	-	TRBJ2-1	TRBV7-9
CASSLAGRNYEQYF	TRBD2	TRBJ2-7	TRBV27
CASSLAATSGGSDTQYF	TRBD2	TRBJ2-3	TRBV5-1
CASLAGTSYEQYF	TRBD2	TRBJ2-7	TRBV28
CASSKGQGYEQYF	TRBD1	TRBJ2-7	TRBV7-8
CASSHRDSTDTQYF	-	TRBJ2-3	TRBV7-9
CASSPPIDRDTQYF	-	TRBJ2-3	TRBV5-1
CASTSQGAGKTQYF	TRBD1	TRBJ2-5	TRBV12-3/TRBV12-4
CASSGEGQPQHF	-	TRBJ1-5	TRBV2
CASSPSGASGEKLFF	-	TRBJ1-4	TRBV18
CAISGLAGGGRDTQYF	TRBD2	TRBJ2-3	TRBV10-3
CASSQGTVSGNTIYF	TRBD1	TRBJ1-3	TRBV4-1
CASSPPEGSMLYGELFF	-	TRBJ2-2	TRBV7-3
CASSQVGSDTEAFF	-	TRBJ1-1	TRBV4-2
CAISVGLAEETQYF	-	TRBJ2-5	TRBV10-3
CASSLLGTYEQYF	-	TRBJ2-7	TRBV5-6
CASSLKTSEQYF	-	TRBJ2-7	TRBV14
CASSGLGRSAETQYF	-	TRBJ2-5	TRBV7-9
CASRQNGDRVEYF	TRBD1	TRBJ2-7	TRBV5-1
CASHEGPSSDTQYF	-	TRBJ2-3	TRBV5-1
CASRKSGANVLTF	-	TRBJ2-6	TRBV27
CSAASGEETQYF	TRBD2	TRBJ2-5	TRBV20-1
CASRTPGNTIYF	-	TRBJ1-3	TRBV11-2
CASSFRQDTEAFF	-	TRBJ1-1	TRBV7-6
CASSLARDQPQHF	-	TRBJ1-5	TRBV7-8
CASSLDRNTEAFF	-	TRBJ1-1	TRBV5-1
CASSPGTDPRGFF	TRBD1	TRBJ2-1	TRBV12-3/TRBV12-4
CASSQYLEPNEQFF	-	TRBJ2-1	TRBV4-1
CSASGSASGPSTDTQYF	-	TRBJ2-3	TRBV20-1
CASSPWMVDGYTF	-	TRBJ1-2	TRBV18
CASTAHTADTQYF	-	TRBJ2-3	TRBV6-2/TRBV6-3
CATTEDRLERNNQPQHF	-	TRBJ1-5	TRBV25-1
CASGDGDRGLSKPLHF	TRBD1	TRBJ1-6	TRBV27
CASSPLLGRQPQHF	-	TRBJ1-5	TRBV7-8
CATSDFGNTDTQYF	-	TRBJ2-3	TRBV24-1
CASSLRGDSNYNEQFF	-	TRBJ2-1	TRBV7-3
CASSLGIKGLNEQFF	-	TRBJ2-1	TRBV11-2
CASSHRWSVGELFF	-	TRBJ2-2	TRBV19
CAIEPDSTHNEQFF	-	TRBJ2-1	TRBV10-3
CASSRASGYTDTQYF	TRBD2	TRBJ2-3	TRBV12-3/TRBV12-4
CASSPSVLRDTEAFF	-	TRBJ1-1	TRBV5-4
CASSPHGDEQFF	-	TRBJ2-1	TRBV18
CASSPLRREQYF	-	TRBJ2-7	TRBV11-1
CASSFKGGTDNEQFF	-	TRBJ2-1	TRBV12-3/TRBV12-4
CASSQSEKLFF	-	TRBJ1-4	TRBV7-6
CASSLDGQGEYNEQFF	TRBD1	TRBJ2-1	TRBV7-7
CASSLEGLLSSYEQYF	-	TRBJ2-7	TRBV7-8
CASSTPTDTQYF	-	TRBJ2-3	TRBV28
CASSQTSLEQYF	-	TRBJ2-7	TRBV3-1